The clone carrying this TCR beta chain was detected once. The antigen is not known. TCRdb's copy holds only in-frame clones and misses some; the assay was immunoSEQ multiplex PCR. The sample contains 2.3 million or so clones, over 90% of which appear only once. These data belong to a study of shared clonotypes between healthy human individuals. General study results and limits: Clonotype sharing levels among donors were expected to vary with sequencing depth.

Material for sequencing was naive CD4+ T cells from PBMCs. Subset reported: CD45RA+ positively selected. This receptor was taken from a man aged 18 to 29 in good health. Some clones in this sample may be carry-over from other donors' samples.

Here the CDR3 DNA reads TGTGCCAGCAGCTTAAGTGGGGCCACCGGGGAGCTGTTTTTT. It yields the protein CASSLSGATGELFF. The chain couples TRBV7-3 to TRBJ2-2; a possible D gene is TRBD1 (5 bases). Germline V gives CDR1 SGHTA, CDR2 FQGTGA. This CDR3 has 14 amino acids. Deletions cut 1 base from V and 4 bases from J, with 7 bases between.